Following are 2 T cell receptor beta chains from one sample sequenced in a study of T cells after posttransplantation cyclophosphamide. The assay was immunoSEQ multiplex PCR, and TCRdb's table has in-frame clones only and misses some. The data show tens of thousands of clones, with none appearing a single time. The sample taken for sequencing was PBMCs. Every receptor here comes from a man aged 40-49 years in good health, CMV-negative, and a related stem cell transplant donor.

This clone was observed a few times. The chain has TRBV7-9 and TRBJ1-2, with 7 bases lining up with TRBD1. This CDR3 spans 17 amino acids. V shed 2 bases, J shed 1 base, and the junction held 10 bases outside the gene matches. CDR1 and CDR2 (germline): SEHNR, FQNEAQ (reference sequence). CDR3 sequence: CASSLLTGTDNNYGYTF. For the CDR3, the DNA is TGTGCCAGCAGCTTACTCACCGGGACAGATAATAACTATGGCTACACCTTC.

The genes are TRBV27 and TRBJ2-3; D perhaps matches TRBD2 (6 bases). CDR1 MNHEY and CDR2 SMNVEV come from the germline V gene (reference sequence). V was clipped by 5 bases and J by 2 bases, with 17 bases between them. The CDR3 consists of 16 residues. CDR3 loop: CASSPRDSWYTDTQYF. The CDR3 DNA reads as TGTGCCAGCAGTCCCAGGGACTCCTGGTACACAGATACGCAGTATTTT.